These 21 T cell receptor beta chains were all obtained from the same sample, sequenced in a study of T cells in Graves' hyperthyroidism and ophthalmopathy. The TCR beta CDR3 regions underwent amplification using RNA transcripts as the source. HTBI primers were the set used in a first-round RT-PCR of the TCR CDR3. In TCRdb, the multiplex PCR reads were re-called with MiXCR into one record per CDR3 protein. The sample lists about 360,000 distinct CDR3 sequences, roughly 13% occurring once. Sequencing input: blood. The origin of the receptors is a man in his thirties or forties with Graves' hyperthyroidism that later progressed to Graves' ophthalmopathy.

This clonotype was seen a handful of times. V usage is TRBV6-5 and J usage is TRBJ2-7, with a possible D match to TRBD1 (6 bases). This CDR3 has 14 residues. Trimming removed 2 bases at V and 3 bases at J, with 11 bases between. Germline values: CDR1 MNHEY, CDR2 SVGAGI. The CDR3 spells CASSYARGLYEQYF. CDR3 nucleotide sequence: TGTGCCAGCAGTTACGCCAGGGGCCTCTACGAGCAGTACTTC.

The chain recombines TRBV10-2 with TRBJ1-1; no reliable D call. Trimming shortened V by 6 bases and J by 6 bases, and 23 bases separated the two germline ends. The CDR3 totals 16 residues. CDR1 WSHSY and CDR2 SAAADI come from the germline V gene. CDR3 residues: CASSALAGAPSAEAFF. In nucleotides, the CDR3 is TGCGCCAGCAGCGCCCTAGCAGGCGCCCCCTCTGCTGAAGCTTTCTTT.

The chain combines TRBV25-1 with TRBJ1-4; D not certain. The V gene's germline CDR1 is MGHDK and CDR2 SYGVNS. Trimming removed 0 bases at V and 3 bases at J, with 8 bases between. This CDR3 is 15 amino acids long. The CDR3: CASSEYAGSNEKLFF. The CDR3 DNA sequence: TGTGCCAGCAGTGAATATGCGGGGTCTAATGAAAAACTGTTTTTT.

This clonotype showed up many times. The chain has TRBV12-3 or TRBV12-4 and TRBJ2-7; 11 bases line up with TRBD2. J lost 0 bases, V lost 5 bases, and 6 bases had no gene match. This CDR3 comprises 16 residues. CDR3 nucleotide sequence: TGTGCCAGCAGTGCGGGACTAGCGGAGAGCTCCTACGAGCAGTACTTC. The encoded protein is CASSAGLAESSYEQYF.

This clonotype was counted ten times or more. This rearrangement joins TRBV4-2 to TRBJ2-1, with 12 positions matching TRBD2. CDR1 is LGHNA and CDR2 is YNFKEQ in the germline V gene. CDR3 size: 16 residues. The J segment lost 3 bases and the V segment lost 8 bases, leaving 8 bases of the junction unmatched. CDR3 sequence (DNA): TGTGCCAGCGTAGCCGCTAGCGGGGGGGACTACAATGAGCAGTTCTTC. It translates to CASVAASGGDYNEQFF.

In this sample, this clonotype turned up many times. The chain employs TRBV3-1 and TRBJ1-5, with TRBD1 identical over 7 bases. CDR3 length equals 14 residues. V shed 4 bases and J 4 bases; nucleotides not matched to a gene: 4. Germline V CDR1 and CDR2: LGHDT, YNNKEL (reference sequence). This CDR3 reads CASSPGTANQPQHF. The CDR3 DNA follows: TGTGCCAGCAGCCCCGGGACAGCGAATCAGCCCCAGCATTTT.

The sample holds many counts of this clonotype. The rearrangement uses TRBV28 and TRBJ2-7; 8 bases align to TRBD1. This CDR3 is built from 14 residues. Germline V CDR1 and CDR2: MDHEN, SYDVKM. V was clipped by 3 bases and J by 9 bases; unmatched bases: 10. CDR3 residues: CASSFPGQANRQYF. The CDR3, as DNA: TGTGCCAGCAGTTTTCCGGGACAGGCAAACAGGCAGTACTTC.

Ten or more counts support this clonotype. The rearrangement links TRBV2 to TRBJ2-5; either TRBD1 or TRBD2 may fit D (6 bases each). The CDR3 contains 14 residues. CDR1 SNHLY and CDR2 FYNNEI come from the germline V gene. Trimming removed 7 bases from V and 4 bases from J, with 16 bases in between. CDR3 protein: CASTRDTGIETQYF. CDR3 coding DNA: TGTGCCAGCACGCGGGACACTGGGATAGAGACCCAGTACTTC.

The chain employs TRBV29-1 and TRBJ2-1; no clear D. The CDR3 runs to 12 residues. Germline V gene lookup returns CDR1 SQVTM and CDR2 ANQGSEA. V dropped 7 bases and J dropped 6 bases, with 13 bases sitting between them. The CDR3 spells CSAEDSANEQFF. The DNA for the CDR3 is TGCAGCGCCGAAGACTCAGCCAATGAGCAGTTCTTC.

In its sample, this clonotype was seen many times. The chain has TRBV30 and TRBJ2-5, with 10 bases lining up with TRBD2. CDR3 length equals 18 residues. The V gene end was trimmed by 0 bases and the J gene end by 4 bases; junction bases not matched to a gene: 14. CDR1 GTSNPN and CDR2 SVGIG come from the germline V gene (reference sequence). CDR3 in amino acids: CAWSVWSGASGGRETQYF. CDR3 nucleotide sequence: TGTGCCTGGAGTGTATGGTCCGGGGCTAGCGGGGGCAGAGAGACCCAGTACTTC.

This clonotype was seen once. A much larger clone differs from this one at a single base, so this may be a read error. The CDR3 DNA is TGTGCCAGCAGCCGAGTCTTCACTGAAGCTTTCTTT. Translation: CASSRVFTEAFF. This chain uses TRBV16 with TRBJ1-1; D remains unclear. The ends were cut back, 4 bases at V and 4 bases at J, with 7 bases in the middle. This CDR3 region has 12 residues. Germline V lookup: CDR1 KGHSY, CDR2 FQNENV.

V gene TRBV18 combines with J gene TRBJ2-1; D gene ambiguous. This CDR3 region has 14 residues. Trimming took off 3 bases at V and 5 bases at J, with 11 bases between the two ends. In germline, CDR1 is KGHSH, CDR2 LQKENI. The CDR3 DNA reads as TGTGCCAGCTCACCTATGGACGAGAACAATGAGCAGTTCTTC. Protein product: CASSPMDENNEQFF.

This clonotype was counted only a few times. The chain joins TRBV9 to TRBJ1-2, with TRBD1 as a possible D gene (5 bases). The CDR3 runs 14 residues. Per germline, CDR1 SGDLS and CDR2 YYNGEE. Deletions cut 0 bases from V and 3 bases from J, with 9 bases between. CDR3 region: CASSVGGGDYGYTF. The CDR3 DNA reads TGTGCCAGCAGCGTAGGGGGAGGGGACTATGGCTACACCTTC.

To note about this clonotype: A read error may explain this, as a much larger clone is one base away. This chain uses TRBV29-1 with TRBJ1-1; 12 positions agree with TRBD1. Germline-derived CDR1 and CDR2 are SQVTM and ANQGSEA. This CDR3 has 13 residues. The CDR3 nucleotides read TGCAGCGCTCGGGACAGGGGGCTCACTGAAGCTTCCTTT. Translation: CSARDRGLTEASF.

This clonotype has just a few counts. The chain links TRBV6-1 to TRBJ1-5, with 10 bases fitting TRBD1. The length of the CDR3 is 15 residues. Germline V gene data show CDR1 as MNHNS and CDR2 as SASEGT. V trimming: 6 bases; J trimming: 9 bases; junction bases outside the gene matches: 11. Here the CDR3 reads CASSNDRGRLGPQHF. As DNA, the CDR3 is TGTGCCAGCAGCAACGACAGGGGGCGATTGGGGCCCCAGCATTTT.

In this sample, this clonotype turned up many times. The V call is TRBV30, the J call TRBJ2-3; the D is unclear. The length of the CDR3 is 10 residues. CDR1 GTSNPN and CDR2 SVGIG come from the germline V gene (reference sequence). Trimming took 0 bases from V and 7 from J, leaving 2 bases between them. The CDR3 region is CAWSVNTQYF. CDR3 nucleotides: TGTGCCTGGAGTGTCAATACGCAGTATTTT. Full variable domain (missing parts from reference TRBV30 and TRBJ2-3): SQTIHQWPATLVQPVGSPLSLECTVEGTSNPNLYWYRQAAGRGLQLLFYSVGIGQISSEVPQNLSASRPQDRQFILSSKKLLLSDSGFYLCAWSVNTQYFGPGTRLTVL.

The rearrangement links TRBV6-4 to TRBJ1-1; 10 bases agree with TRBD1. Germline CDR1 MRHNA, CDR2 SNTAGT. The V gene end was trimmed by 3 bases and the J gene end by 5 bases; junction bases not matched to a gene: 9. This CDR3 has 16 residues. CDR3 sequence: CASSEAPGQGRTEAFF. DNA for the CDR3: TGTGCCAGCAGTGAGGCGCCGGGACAGGGGCGAACTGAAGCTTTCTTT.

This clonotype was seen repeatedly, ten times or more. This rearrangement joins TRBV11-2 to TRBJ1-5; D may be TRBD1 (5 bases). Germline CDR1 and CDR2: SGHAT and FQNNGV. This CDR3 has 14 residues. V was pared by 5 bases and J by 7 bases, with 15 bases between. The CDR3: CASSRGAGGQPQHF. CDR3 nucleotide sequence: TGTGCCAGCAGCCGCGGGGCAGGAGGCCAGCCCCAGCATTTT. Full variable domain (remainder filled in from reference TRBV11-2 and TRBJ1-5): EAGVAQSPRYKIIEKRQSVAFWCNPISGHATLYWYQQILGQGPKLLIQFQNNGVVDDSQLPKDRFSAERLKGVDSTLKIQPAKLEDSAVYLCASSRGAGGQPQHFGDGTRLSIL.

This clonotype came up many times. J is TRBJ2-1 and V is TRBV2; 7 bases match TRBD1. With 8 bases clipped from V and 4 bases from J, the junction kept 2 bases outside the gene matches. The CDR3 extends over 12 amino acids. Germline CDR1 is SNHLY and CDR2 is FYNNEI. The CDR3 region has the DNA TGTGCCAGCTGGGACAGTTACAATGAGCAGTTCTTC. Amino acids: CASWDSYNEQFF.

The chain is built from TRBV10-3 and TRBJ2-1, with 8 bases that match TRBD2. The germline CDR1 and CDR2 sequences are ENHRY and SYGVKD. There are 15 residues in the CDR3. V lost 10 bases and J lost 2; bases outside the gene matches: 10. The CDR3 sequence: CATQATSATYNEQFF. The CDR3 coding sequence is TGTGCCACCCAAGCGACTAGCGCTACCTACAATGAGCAGTTCTTC.

Of note for this clonotype: A much bigger clone sits one base away, suggesting this may be a read error. DNA of the CDR3: TGTGCCAGCAGCTCAGGCAGGGCCTACGAGCAGTACTTC. Residues: CASSSGRAYEQYF. The gene calls are TRBV11-2 and TRBJ2-7; perhaps TRBD1 as D (5 bases). This CDR3 region has 13 residues. CDR1 is SGHAT and CDR2 is FQNNGV in the germline V gene. V lost 4 bases to trimming and J lost 2 bases, with 9 bases between them.